Following are 18 T cell receptor beta chains from one sample sequenced in a study of sequential checkpoint blockade in melanoma. The sample's treatment: randomized to nivolumab then ipilimumab (arm A) or the reverse (arm B). Sequencing used immunoSEQ multiplex PCR; TCRdb keeps in-frame clones, though not all of them. The sample has over 15,000 clones; roughly 69% are singletons. The sample consisted of CD8+ T cells sorted from blood (inferred from file names), taken from a patient given nivolumab and ipilimumab in sequence. These receptors came from a human donor with melanoma.

The chain couples TRBV9 to TRBJ2-1; D remains ambiguous. CDR1 is SGDLS, CDR2 YYNGEE, per germline. The ends were cut back, 0 bases at V and 7 bases at J, with 14 bases in the middle. This CDR3 contains 15 residues. This CDR3 reads CASSVDSTPGNEQFF. The CDR3 nucleotides read TGTGCCAGCAGCGTAGACAGCACCCCTGGGAATGAGCAGTTCTTC.

The V call is TRBV7-9, the J call TRBJ1-1, with 9 bases lining up with TRBD1. Germline lookup yields CDR1 SEHNR and CDR2 FQNEAQ (reference sequence). The V and J ends lost 5 bases and 5 bases, in that order; junction bases with no gene match: 9. The CDR3 length is 15 residues. This CDR3 reads CASSTQGQGGTEAFF. CDR3 coding DNA: TGTGCCAGCAGCACCCAGGGACAGGGTGGAACTGAAGCTTTCTTT.

As DNA, the CDR3 is TGTGCCAGCAGCCCTAACCTACCGGACAAGATCTCATCTAGCAATCAGCCCCAGCATTTT. Its translation is CASSPNLPDKISSSNQPQHF. The chain carries TRBV7-8 and TRBJ1-5, with D possibly being TRBD1 (5 bases). The CDR3 covers 20 residues. Germline V CDR1 and CDR2: SGHVS, FQNEAQ. Deletions cut 5 bases from V and 0 bases from J, with 26 bases between.

V usage is TRBV5-1 and J usage is TRBJ2-1, with TRBD1 identical over 8 bases. V lost 0 bases to trimming and J lost 6 bases; unmatched junction nucleotides: 8. The germline V gene encodes CDR1 SGHRS and CDR2 YFSETQ. This CDR3 has 16 amino acids. The DNA for the CDR3 is TGCGCCAGCAGCTTGGAACGGACAGGGACGGGCAATGAGCAGTTCTTC. Translated: CASSLERTGTGNEQFF.

The chain recombines TRBV5-1 with TRBJ2-7; 8 bases are shared with TRBD1. The J segment lost 4 bases and the V segment lost 4 bases, leaving 10 bases of the junction unmatched. Germline V gene data show CDR1 as SGHRS and CDR2 as YFSETQ. This CDR3 comprises 15 residues. The CDR3 here is CASSDRQGIRYEQYF. The CDR3 DNA reads TGCGCCAGCAGCGACAGACAGGGGATTAGGTACGAGCAGTACTTC.

The rearrangement uses TRBV7-9 and TRBJ1-2, with no clear D. This CDR3 is built from 14 residues. The germline V and J ends were trimmed by 4 bases and 3 bases, with 12 bases remaining between them. Germline-derived CDR1 and CDR2 are SEHNR and FQNEAQ (reference sequence). CDR3 coding DNA: TGTGCCAGCAGCTCAAGCGAACGGGACTATGGCTACACCTTC. Encoded protein: CASSSSERDYGYTF.

The chain combines TRBV29-1 with TRBJ2-7; D is ambiguous. Trimming removed 1 base at V and 0 bases at J, with 7 bases between. The CDR3 has 13 amino acids. Germline V CDR1 and CDR2: SQVTM, ANQGSEA. CDR3 sequence: CSVEGHSSYEQYF. CDR3 DNA sequence: TGCAGCGTTGAAGGGCACAGCTCCTACGAGCAGTACTTC.

Notes on this clone: A junction end diverges from the germline sequence, so it may reflect a read error. V usage is TRBV9 and J usage is TRBJ2-7; TRBD1 agrees at 7 bases. Germline V lookup: CDR1 SGDLS, CDR2 YYNGEE. The CDR3 loop spans 13 amino acids. The CDR3 DNA reads TGTGCCAGCAGCGAGACAGGGACGGGCGAGCAGCACTTC. This translates into CASSETGTGEQHF. Full variable domain (missing parts from reference TRBV9 and TRBJ2-7): DSGVTQTPKHLITATGQRVTLRCSPRSGDLSVYWYQQSLDQGLQFLIQYYNGEERAKGNILERFSAQQFPDLHSELNLSSLELGDSALYFCASSETGTGEQHFGPGTRLTVT.

The genes are TRBV7-9 and TRBJ2-3; TRBD2 matches 7 bases. V trimming: 8 bases; J trimming: 0 bases; junction bases outside the gene matches: 8. The CDR3 length is 15 residues. Germline lookup yields CDR1 SEHNR and CDR2 FQNEAQ (reference sequence). The CDR3 sequence: CASRLAGHSTDTQYF. As DNA, the CDR3 is TGTGCCAGCCGACTAGCCGGTCATAGCACAGATACGCAGTATTTT.

The chain's CDR3 is CASSYRVGSGYTF. The CDR3 region has the DNA TGTGCCAGCAGCTACAGGGTTGGGAGTGGCTACACCTTC. The chain employs TRBV27 and TRBJ1-2; D possibly corresponds to TRBD1 (6 bases). This CDR3 has 13 amino acids. Trimming took off 6 bases at V and 7 bases at J, with 15 bases between the two ends. CDR1 and CDR2 (germline): MNHEY, SMNVEV (reference sequence).

This sequence joins TRBV19 and TRBJ1-1; TRBD1 aligns across 9 bases. CDR1 and CDR2 (germline): LNHDA, SQIVND (reference sequence). The CDR3 consists of 13 residues. Trimming cost V 4 bases and J 7 bases; bases outside gene matches: 4. CDR3 bases: TGTGCCAGTAGTACGGGGACAGGGCTTGAAGCTTTCTTT. This codes for CASSTGTGLEAFF.

V and J are TRBV5-6 and TRBJ2-5, with 12 bases matching TRBD1. The J call may be in error: the DNA end matches TRBJ2-7 better. Germline assignment: CDR1 SGHDT and CDR2 YYEEEE. This CDR3 is 16 amino acids long. The CDR3 DNA reads TGTGCCAGCAGCCAGGGACAGGGGGCCTTTCCGGACGAGCAGTACTTC. Encoded protein: CASSQGQGAFPDEQYF.

The rearrangement joins TRBV14 to TRBJ2-1; 10 positions match TRBD2. Germline CDR1 is SGHDN and CDR2 is FVKESK. V dropped 1 base and J dropped 7; count of bases not matched to a gene: 4. The CDR3 has 15 residues. This CDR3 reads CASSQASGSGNEQFF. As DNA, the CDR3 is TGTGCCAGCAGCCAAGCTAGCGGGAGTGGTAATGAGCAGTTCTTC. The full variable domain, with the rest looked up from reference TRBV14 and TRBJ2-1, is EAGVTQFPSHSVIEKGQTVTLRCDPISGHDNLYWYRRVMGKEIKFLLHFVKESKQDESGMPNNRFLAERTGGTYSTLKVQPAELEDSGVYFCASSQASGSGNEQFFGPGTRLTVL.

The table lists this clone with a count of one. The chain couples TRBV27 to TRBJ2-7; 9 bases align to TRBD1. V lost 3 bases, J lost 4 bases, and 10 bases stayed unmatched. CDR1 is MNHEY and CDR2 is SMNVEV in the germline V gene (reference sequence). This CDR3 is 16 amino acids long. DNA of the CDR3: TGTGCCAGCAGTTTGTACCCGGGACAGGGTATATACGAGCAGTACTTC. This encodes CASSLYPGQGIYEQYF.

V and J are TRBV27 and TRBJ2-1, with 12 positions matching TRBD2. Germline V CDR1 and CDR2: MNHEY, SMNVEV (reference sequence). J gave up 8 bases and V 5 bases, and 7 bases lay outside the gene matches. The CDR3 is 15 residues long. CDR3 in DNA: TGTGCCAGCAGTCACTCTAGCGGGAGGGCCCATGAGCAGTTCTTC. It translates to CASSHSSGRAHEQFF.

The sample holds one count of this clone. This rearrangement joins TRBV19 to TRBJ2-3; perhaps TRBD2 as D (5 bases). CDR3 length: 16 amino acids. Trimming cost V 4 bases and J 6 bases, with 20 bases left between them. Germline-derived CDR1 and CDR2 are LNHDA and SQIVND (reference sequence). CDR3 coding DNA: TGTGCCAGTAGTACGGGAACCGGGCCATCGGTCGATACGCAGTATTTT. It codes for CASSTGTGPSVDTQYF.

The chain is built from TRBV5-4 and TRBJ2-1, with 8 bases lining up with TRBD2. CDR1 is SGHNT and CDR2 is YYREEE in the germline V gene (reference sequence). The ends lost 3 bases at V and 8 bases at J; junction bases unmatched: 13. The CDR3 loop spans 16 amino acids. The CDR3: CASSWLGSGSWDEQFF. CDR3 sequence (DNA): TGTGCCAGCAGCTGGCTAGGGAGCGGGAGTTGGGATGAGCAGTTCTTC.

The chain recombines TRBV14 with TRBJ2-5; TRBD1 aligns across 7 bases. V dropped 0 bases and J dropped 0; count of bases not matched to a gene: 13. CDR1 and CDR2 from the germline V gene are SGHDN and FVKESK. The CDR3 loop spans 19 amino acids. Here the CDR3 DNA reads TGTGCCAGCAGCCAAGATCTTAGGGGGACAGCTCTGTACCAAGAGACCCAGTACTTC. Protein product: CASSQDLRGTALYQETQYF.